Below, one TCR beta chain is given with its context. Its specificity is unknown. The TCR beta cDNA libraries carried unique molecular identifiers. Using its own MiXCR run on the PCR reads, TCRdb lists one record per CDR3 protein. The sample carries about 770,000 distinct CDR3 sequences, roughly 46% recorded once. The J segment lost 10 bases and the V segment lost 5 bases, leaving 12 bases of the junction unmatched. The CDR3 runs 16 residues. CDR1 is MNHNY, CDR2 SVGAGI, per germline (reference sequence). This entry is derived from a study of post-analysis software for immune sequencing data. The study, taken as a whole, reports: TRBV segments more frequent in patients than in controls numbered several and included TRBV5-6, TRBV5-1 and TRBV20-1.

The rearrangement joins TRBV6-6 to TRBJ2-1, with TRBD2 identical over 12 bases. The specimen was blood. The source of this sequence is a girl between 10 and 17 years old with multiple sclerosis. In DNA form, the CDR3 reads TGTGCCAGCAGTCAACCCCTGGGACTAGCGGGCCTAGAGCAGTTCTTC. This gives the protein CASSQPLGLAGLEQFF.